This TCR beta chain was found in a study of shared clonotypes between healthy human individuals. Sequencing was performed with immunoSEQ multiplex PCR; in TCRdb, only in-frame clones are kept and a portion is missing. The sample lists over a million clones, 75% to 80% occurring once. Trimming removed 7 bases from V and 5 bases from J, with 15 bases in between. In germline, CDR1 is GTSNPN, CDR2 SVGIG (reference sequence). The CDR3 contains 14 residues. The origin of this receptor is a man aged 18-30 years in good health. Some clones in this sample may be carry-over from other donors' samples. The sequenced sample consisted of memory CD4+ T cells from PBMCs. The subset was: CD45RA-negative fraction. This sequence joins TRBV30 and TRBJ1-6, with D unclear. This chain's CDR3 is CASARDGNNSPLHF. The CDR3 DNA reads as TGTGCCTCCGCAAGGGATGGAAATAATTCACCCCTCCACTTT.